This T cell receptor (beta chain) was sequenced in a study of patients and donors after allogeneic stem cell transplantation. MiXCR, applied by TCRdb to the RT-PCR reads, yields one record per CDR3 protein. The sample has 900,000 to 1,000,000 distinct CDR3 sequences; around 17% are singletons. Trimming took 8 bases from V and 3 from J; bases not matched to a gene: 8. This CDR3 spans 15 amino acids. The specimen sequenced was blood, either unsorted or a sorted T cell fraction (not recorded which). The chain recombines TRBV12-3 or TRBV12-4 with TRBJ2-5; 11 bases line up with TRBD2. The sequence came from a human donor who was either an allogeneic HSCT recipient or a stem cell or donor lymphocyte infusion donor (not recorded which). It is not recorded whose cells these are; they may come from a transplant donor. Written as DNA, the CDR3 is TGTGCCAGCGGAAATCCACTAGCGGGAGAAGAGACCCAGTACTTC. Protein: CASGNPLAGEETQYF.